The sample holds a few counts of the clone carrying this T cell receptor beta chain. The antigen remains unidentified. The junction does not match germline at one end; this may be a read error. Regions amplified from RNA transcripts were the TCR beta CDR3 regions. The TCR CDR3 was amplified in a first-round RT-PCR using the HTBI primer set. In TCRdb, the multiplex PCR reads were re-called with MiXCR into one record per CDR3 protein. The sample records about 570,000 distinct CDR3 sequences, around 15% being singletons. The germline V gene encodes CDR1 GTSNPN and CDR2 SVGIG (reference sequence). The CDR3 totals 14 residues. This record comes from a study of T cells in Graves' hyperthyroidism and ophthalmopathy. Absent ophthalmopathy progression within 18 months defined stable Graves' hyperthyroidism. Hyperthyroidism, newly diagnosed and lasting under 2 months, affected patients aged 18 to 65. General study findings and limits: Blood also held most thyroid clonotypes expanded beyond 0.001. A model of 13 V-J features distinguished ophthalmopathy from stable hyperthyroidism.

This sequence originates from a woman aged 40-49 years with Graves' hyperthyroidism. The sequenced material came from blood. The J gene is TRBJ1-2, the V gene TRBV30, with D maybe TRBD1 (5 bases). CDR3 sequence: CAWDWGKLNYGYAF. In DNA form, the CDR3 reads TGTGCCTGGGATTGGGGCAAATTGAACTATGGCTACGCCTTC.